This T cell receptor (beta chain) was sequenced during a study of T-cell reconstitution after alpha-beta-depleted transplantation in children. This CDR3 contains 14 residues. Germline V lookup: CDR1 GTSNPN, CDR2 SVGIG (reference sequence). The V segment lost 1 base and the J segment 4 bases; nucleotides outside the gene matches: 1. Notes on the study in general: T-cell counts and diversity were attributed mostly to newly produced T cells one year after transplant. Surviving recipient cells, namely T cells and thymic progenitors, were the source of high day-60 TCRbeta diversity in some patients. There were reportedly several hundred expanded graft clones from which alpha-beta T cells came about two months after transplant.

Comment on this clonotype: Its specificity is unknown.

Unique molecular identifiers were used in preparing the TCRbeta library. Via MiXCR, TCRdb re-called the PCR reads, giving one row per CDR3 protein. The sample holds 300,000 to 400,000 distinct CDR3 sequences, around 15% seen once. The receptor was derived from a male patient aged 2-10 years who had a stem cell transplant for acute lymphoblastic leukemia, so the T cells may come from the graft donor. V gene TRBV30 combines with J gene TRBJ2-1; 10 bases are shared with TRBD1. The sample in question was PBMCs, mostly from graft donor cells, obtained 360 days after TCRalphabeta/CD19-depleted stem cell transplant. The CDR3 DNA follows: TGTGCCTGGAGTGGGGACAGGGGTTACAATGAGCAGTTCTTC. This translates into CAWSGDRGYNEQFF.